The 18 T cell receptor beta chains listed next were all sequenced from one sample in a study of cytomegalovirus exposure and HLA in healthy donors. It was with 60 Vbeta and 13 Jbeta primers that the PCR ran. Method: immunoSEQ multiplex PCR; TCRdb's copy keeps in-frame clones and lacks some. The sample shows about 120,000 clones, 70% to 85% of them seen only once. What was sequenced was PBMCs. These receptors originate from a woman aged 18-29 years in good health and CMV-seronegative.

This chain links TRBV2 with TRBJ2-3, with TRBD2 matching 11 bases. Germline-derived CDR1 and CDR2 are SNHLY and FYNNEI. The ends lost 7 bases at V and 0 bases at J; junction bases unmatched: 21. The CDR3 is made up of 21 amino acids. The CDR3 region has the DNA TGTGCCAGCAAGACGGGACAGTTCCCCGGGACTAGCGGAGATAGCACAGATACGCAGTATTTT. It yields the protein CASKTGQFPGTSGDSTDTQYF.

The chain recombines TRBV5-1 with TRBJ2-7; possible D gene TRBD2, 5 bases. The CDR3 runs 14 residues. Trimming took 0 bases from V and 9 from J, leaving 16 bases between them. Germline-derived CDR1 and CDR2 are SGHRS and YFSETQ. CDR3 loop: CASSLGVEDGRQYF. CDR3 DNA: TGCGCCAGCAGCTTGGGGGTTGAGGATGGGAGGCAGTACTTC.

The chain joins TRBV5-1 to TRBJ2-3; perhaps TRBD2 as D (6 bases). With 0 bases removed from V and 0 bases from J, the gap between germline ends came to 8 bases. CDR1 and CDR2 (germline): SGHRS, YFSETQ. There are 15 residues in the CDR3. CDR3 DNA sequence: TGCGCCAGCAGCTTGGCCGGGACTAGCACAGATACGCAGTATTTT. It codes for CASSLAGTSTDTQYF.

The V gene is TRBV6-1, the J gene TRBJ2-1; tentative D call: TRBD1 (6 bases). CDR1 and CDR2 (germline): MNHNS, SASEGT. V lost 6 bases, J lost 0 bases, and 12 bases lay in between. CDR3 length: 15 residues. The DNA of the CDR3 is TGTGCCAGCAGGGACAGACGGAGCTCCTACAATGAGCAGTTCTTC. Residues: CASRDRRSSYNEQFF.

The rearrangement joins TRBV6-1 to TRBJ1-3, with D possibly TRBD1 on 6 matching bases. Per germline, CDR1 MNHNS and CDR2 SASEGT. V was cut by 9 bases and J by 3 bases, with 9 bases left in between. The CDR3 has 12 amino acids. The CDR3 region has the DNA TGTGCCAGAGAAGGGGGTGGAAACACCATATATTTT. Amino acids: CAREGGGNTIYF.

The genes are TRBV7-8 and TRBJ2-3, with 8 bases aligning to TRBD2. Germline values: CDR1 SGHVS, CDR2 FQNEAQ. This CDR3 region has 15 residues. Trimming removed 3 bases from V and 2 bases from J; junction bases left unmatched: 4. The CDR3 is CASSLAGGFTDTQYF. CDR3 nucleotide sequence: TGTGCCAGCAGCTTGGCGGGAGGCTTCACAGATACGCAGTATTTT.

CDR3 amino acids: CASSDPGRLNTEAFF. The CDR3 DNA sequence: TGTGCCAGCAGTGATCCAGGGAGGCTCAACACTGAAGCTTTCTTT. The chain joins TRBV2 to TRBJ1-1, with D possibly matching TRBD1 (5 bases). CDR1 is SNHLY and CDR2 is FYNNEI in the germline V gene. V lost 3 bases and J lost 2, with 13 bases in between. This CDR3 contains 15 residues.

The chain has TRBV29-1 and TRBJ1-1, with 8 bases matching TRBD1. V was pared by 7 bases and J by 8 bases, with 6 bases of the junction left unmatched. The CDR3 extends over 11 amino acids. The germline CDR1 and CDR2 sequences are SQVTM and ANQGSEA. Here the CDR3 DNA reads TGCAGCGCGGTGACAGGGGTAGAAGCTTTCTTT. As protein: CSAVTGVEAFF.

This sequence joins TRBV28 and TRBJ1-2; 7 positions match TRBD1. Germline trimming cut 0 bases from V and 1 base from J; bases unmatched to any gene: 8. CDR1 is MDHEN, CDR2 SYDVKM, per germline. This CDR3 region has 17 residues. The CDR3 DNA is TGTGCCAGCAGTTTATGGATTTGGGACAGCTTTAACTATGGCTACACCTTC. Amino acids: CASSLWIWDSFNYGYTF.

The chain combines TRBV28 with TRBJ1-6; 7 bases agree with TRBD1. The V gene end was trimmed by 8 bases and the J gene end by 10 bases; junction bases not matched to a gene: 11. The CDR3 runs 14 residues. Germline-derived CDR1 and CDR2 are MDHEN and SYDVKM. CDR3 DNA sequence: TGTGCCAGCGTCAGGGACAGTTTCACCTCACCCCTCCACTTT. Translation gives CASVRDSFTSPLHF.

The chain joins TRBV30 to TRBJ1-5; D gene ambiguous. Germline assignment: CDR1 GTSNPN and CDR2 SVGIG (reference sequence). V lost 5 bases and J lost 1, with 9 bases in between. The CDR3 loop spans 13 amino acids. Written as DNA, the CDR3 is TGTGCCTGGGGGTGGAGGAGCAATCAGCCCCAGCATTTT. As protein: CAWGWRSNQPQHF.

This clone was seen a handful of times. The V gene is TRBV7-9, the J gene TRBJ2-4; D may be TRBD1 (5 bases). The CDR3 contains 18 residues. Trimming left V 4 bases short and J 0 bases short, with 19 bases between. Per the germline V gene, CDR1 is SEHNR and CDR2 is FQNEAQ (reference sequence). CDR3 sequence (DNA): TGTGCCAGCAGCTCCTTTACTATCCTACAGGTAGCCAAAAACATTCAGTACTTC. Protein product: CASSSFTILQVAKNIQYF.

The chain recombines TRBV11-3 with TRBJ1-2; D gene ambiguous. The germline V gene encodes CDR1 SGHNT and CDR2 YENEEA. The CDR3 consists of 15 residues. Trimming cost V 5 bases and J 6 bases, with 19 bases left between them. The CDR3 region has the DNA TGTGCCAGCAGCCCTGGACCGGAGGAAGTGGATGGCTACACCTTC. It is translated as CASSPGPEEVDGYTF.

This sequence joins TRBV19 and TRBJ1-1; 9 bases line up with TRBD1. V lost 6 bases and J lost 0; bases outside the gene matches: 5. Germline CDR1 reads LNHDA; CDR2 reads SQIVND (reference sequence). The CDR3 has 15 residues. The CDR3 sequence: CASRRTGAMNTEAFF. The CDR3 bases are TGTGCCAGTAGGAGGACAGGGGCCATGAACACTGAAGCTTTCTTT.

The V call is TRBV5-4, the J call TRBJ2-3; TRBD2 aligns across 10 bases. V was pared by 3 bases and J by 7 bases, with 14 bases of the junction left unmatched. This CDR3 comprises 17 residues. Germline CDR1 reads SGHNT; CDR2 reads YYREEE (reference sequence). DNA for the CDR3: TGTGCCAGCAGCTCGGGGCTAGCGGGGGCCGCCCCTAATACGCAGTATTTT. This translates into CASSSGLAGAAPNTQYF.

The chain couples TRBV15 to TRBJ1-5; D is ambiguous. The CDR3 contains 16 residues. Trimming removed 5 bases from V and 0 bases from J, with 14 bases in between. Germline V gene sequence: CDR1 LNHNV, CDR2 YYDKDF (reference sequence). The CDR3 is CATSVLPRGSNQPQHF. The CDR3 DNA sequence: TGTGCCACCAGCGTCCTCCCCCGCGGTAGCAATCAGCCCCAGCATTTT. Variable domain in full (rest from reference TRBV15 and TRBJ1-5): DAMVIQNPRYQVTQFGKPVTLSCSQTLNHNVMYWYQQKSSQAPKLLFHYYDKDFNNEADTPDNFQSRRPNTSFCFLDIRSPGLGDTAMYLCATSVLPRGSNQPQHFGDGTRLSIL.

The rearrangement joins TRBV13 to TRBJ2-3; 14 nucleotides agree with TRBD2. V was clipped by 5 bases and J by 2 bases; unmatched bases: 12. The CDR3 contains 19 residues. Per germline, CDR1 PRHDT and CDR2 FYEKMQ (reference sequence). CDR3 residues: CASSETGTSGRRATDTQYF. As DNA, the CDR3 is TGTGCCAGCAGCGAAACCGGGACTAGCGGGAGAAGGGCCACAGATACGCAGTATTTT.

V gene TRBV4-1 combines with J gene TRBJ2-1; weak D call: TRBD1 (6 bases). CDR1 and CDR2 (germline): MGHRA, YSYEKL. V was cut by 1 base and J by 6 bases, with 10 bases left in between. The CDR3 length is 14 residues. The CDR3 spells CASSQGEGGNEQFF. The CDR3 DNA sequence: TGCGCCAGCAGCCAAGGGGAAGGGGGCAATGAGCAGTTCTTC.